Following are 26 T cell receptor beta chains from one sample sequenced in a study of cytomegalovirus exposure and HLA in healthy donors. PCR primers comprised 60 Vbeta and 13 Jbeta primers. Libraries were prepared by immunoSEQ multiplex PCR; TCRdb keeps only in-frame clonotypes and omits some of them. The table lists roughly 75,000 clones, roughly 88% of them singletons. Sequenced input: PBMCs. These receptors all come from a man aged 65-85 years in good health and CMV-seropositive.

J is TRBJ2-7 and V is TRBV30; 9 nucleotides align to TRBD1. Germline values: CDR1 GTSNPN, CDR2 SVGIG (reference sequence). There are 12 residues in the CDR3. V dropped 6 bases and J dropped 2; count of bases not matched to a gene: 2. CDR3 nucleotides: TGTGCCTGTGGACAGGGGCCCTACGAGCAGTACTTC. Amino acids: CACGQGPYEQYF.

This clone was seen more than once but under ten times. The gene calls are TRBV4-1 and TRBJ2-3; no firm D call. Trimming pared 4 bases from V and 8 bases from J, leaving 10 bases between. This CDR3 region has 12 residues. The germline CDR1 and CDR2 sequences are MGHRA and YSYEKL. The CDR3 DNA reads TGCGCCAGCAGCCGAGTTTCGGGTACGCAGTATTTT. Protein: CASSRVSGTQYF.

The genes are TRBV29-1 and TRBJ2-7; possibly TRBD2 for D (6 bases). The germline V gene has CDR1 SQVTM and CDR2 ANQGSEA. CDR3 length: 13 residues. The ends were cut back, 7 bases at V and 5 bases at J, with 18 bases in the middle. In DNA form, the CDR3 reads TGCAGCGCTGGGGCCGGGAGTTATCACGAGCAGTACTTC. Encoded protein: CSAGAGSYHEQYF.

The rearrangement uses TRBV10-3 and TRBJ2-5; 8 nucleotides match TRBD1. The V and J ends lost 4 bases and 6 bases, in that order; junction bases with no gene match: 13. The CDR3 contains 16 residues. Germline CDR1 ENHRY, CDR2 SYGVKD. The DNA for the CDR3 is TGTGCCATCAGTGGGCCTCCGACAGGGGAGGTAAAGACCCAGTACTTC. The encoded protein is CAISGPPTGEVKTQYF.

This clone was detected a few times. V gene TRBV30 combines with J gene TRBJ2-7, with 7 nucleotides matching TRBD2. This CDR3 region has 12 residues. CDR1 is GTSNPN, CDR2 SVGIG, per germline (reference sequence). Trimming cost V 8 bases and J 2 bases; bases outside gene matches: 6. CDR3 loop: CAALAETYEQYF. The DNA of the CDR3 is TGTGCCGCCCTAGCGGAGACCTACGAGCAGTACTTC.

This clone appeared a single time. The chain has TRBV7-6 and TRBJ2-7; 7 bases line up with TRBD1. CDR3 length: 15 residues. Trimming removed 5 bases from V and 3 bases from J; junction bases left unmatched: 10. CDR1 SGHVS and CDR2 FNYEAQ come from the germline V gene. The CDR3 is CASSQRQGSNYEQYF. For the CDR3, the DNA is TGTGCCAGCAGCCAACGACAGGGTAGTAACTACGAGCAGTACTTC.

The rearrangement joins TRBV5-1 to TRBJ2-5; D unresolved. Per the germline V gene, CDR1 is SGHRS and CDR2 is YFSETQ. CDR3 size: 11 residues. The V gene lost 2 bases and the J gene lost 5 bases, with 4 bases spanning the gap. The CDR3 DNA reads TGCGCCAGCAGCTTTTCTGAGACCCAGTACTTC. As protein: CASSFSETQYF.

The table lists this clone with a few counts. The chain joins TRBV6-6 to TRBJ2-7, with D hard to call. The CDR3 totals 12 residues. The ends were cut back, 6 bases at V and 4 bases at J, with 10 bases in the middle. CDR1 MNHNY and CDR2 SVGAGI come from the germline V gene (reference sequence). The CDR3 is CASSPRWYEQYF. CDR3 sequence (DNA): TGTGCCAGCAGCCCCAGGTGGTACGAGCAGTACTTC.

V and J are TRBV5-1 and TRBJ2-3, with a possible D match to TRBD1 (5 bases). With 0 bases removed from V and 4 bases from J, the gap between germline ends came to 15 bases. Looked up from germline, CDR1 is SGHRS and CDR2 is YFSETQ. CDR3 length: 16 residues. The CDR3 bases are TGCGCCAGCAGCTTGGGGGTTGGGGCTCAATCAGATACGCAGTATTTT. This gives the protein CASSLGVGAQSDTQYF.

This sequence joins TRBV27 and TRBJ1-1; perhaps TRBD1 as D (5 bases). This CDR3 is 15 amino acids long. From germline, CDR1 is MNHEY and CDR2 SMNVEV (reference sequence). Trimming shortened V by 5 bases and J by 0 bases, and 13 bases separated the two germline ends. The CDR3 region has the DNA TGTGCCAGCAGTCGGGACTACTCTATGAACACTGAAGCTTTCTTT. Encoded protein: CASSRDYSMNTEAFF.

This clone has a handful of counts. The CDR3 loop is CASSPGTPNSPLHF. The CDR3, as DNA: TGTGCCAGCAGCCCTGGGACACCAAATTCACCCCTCCACTTT. The chain joins TRBV14 to TRBJ1-6; D perhaps matches TRBD1 (6 bases). Germline CDR1 is SGHDN and CDR2 is FVKESK. Deletions cut 4 bases from V and 7 bases from J, with 11 bases between. This CDR3 comprises 14 residues.

The V and J genes are TRBV27 and TRBJ2-7; 8 bases align to TRBD1. The CDR3 runs to 13 residues. Germline values: CDR1 MNHEY, CDR2 SMNVEV (reference sequence). The V segment lost 6 bases and the J segment 3 bases; nucleotides outside the gene matches: 4. The CDR3 sequence: CASRRTGSYEQYF. As DNA, the CDR3 is TGTGCCAGCAGACGGACAGGGAGCTACGAGCAGTACTTC.

The chain combines TRBV5-5 with TRBJ2-7, with D possibly TRBD2 on 5 matching bases. Germline V gives CDR1 SGHKS, CDR2 YYEKEE (reference sequence). The CDR3 spans 12 residues. Trimming shortened V by 2 bases and J by 4 bases, and 7 bases separated the two germline ends. The CDR3 bases are TGTGCCAGCAGCTTTACGGGGTACGAGCAGTACTTC. This translates into CASSFTGYEQYF.

The chain combines TRBV7-9 with TRBJ1-1; 7 bases agree with TRBD1. The CDR3 extends over 14 amino acids. CDR1 SEHNR and CDR2 FQNEAQ come from the germline V gene (reference sequence). The V and J ends lost 5 bases and 5 bases, in that order; junction bases with no gene match: 8. In nucleotides, the CDR3 is TGTGCCAGCAGCACCCACAGGGGAACGACTGAAGCTTTCTTT. Translation: CASSTHRGTTEAFF.

The chain couples TRBV4-3 to TRBJ1-1; D is unclear. Trimming took 0 bases from V and 4 from J, leaving 12 bases between them. This CDR3 comprises 15 residues. The V gene's germline CDR1 is LGHNA and CDR2 YSLEER. This CDR3 is CASSQEPGIGTEAFF. The DNA for the CDR3 is TGCGCCAGCAGCCAAGAACCAGGTATTGGCACTGAAGCTTTCTTT.

The genes are TRBV15 and TRBJ2-3; 9 bases line up with TRBD2. The ends lost 3 bases at V and 6 bases at J; junction bases unmatched: 4. CDR1 and CDR2 from the germline V gene are LNHNV and YYDKDF (reference sequence). This CDR3 has 14 residues. The CDR3, as DNA: TGTGCCACCAGCAGGGGACTAGCAACGGATACGCAGTATTTT. Its translation is CATSRGLATDTQYF. Drawing the rest from reference TRBV15 and TRBJ2-3, the complete variable domain is DAMVIQNPRYQVTQFGKPVTLSCSQTLNHNVMYWYQQKSSQAPKLLFHYYDKDFNNEADTPDNFQSRRPNTSFCFLDIRSPGLGDTAMYLCATSRGLATDTQYFGPGTRLTVL.

The chain employs TRBV6-1 and TRBJ1-1; tentative D call: TRBD1 (5 bases). There are 16 residues in the CDR3. CDR1 and CDR2 from the germline V gene are MNHNS and SASEGT. Trimming shortened V by 0 bases and J by 11 bases, and 22 bases separated the two germline ends. CDR3: CASSEATRDFRRGAFF. The CDR3 DNA follows: TGTGCCAGCAGTGAAGCGACCCGGGACTTCAGACGGGGGGCTTTCTTT.

The chain employs TRBV11-2 and TRBJ1-2; tentatively, D is TRBD1 (5 bases). CDR1 SGHAT and CDR2 FQNNGV come from the germline V gene. The CDR3 extends over 17 amino acids. V was clipped by 0 bases and J by 5 bases, with 19 bases between them. The CDR3 DNA sequence: TGTGCCAGCAGCTTAGATCTTTTTGGGGGAGGAGGTTATGGCTACACCTTC. It translates to CASSLDLFGGGGYGYTF.

V usage is TRBV7-9 and J usage is TRBJ2-7, with D perhaps matching TRBD2 (6 bases). Germline values: CDR1 SEHNR, CDR2 FQNEAQ (reference sequence). This CDR3 region has 14 residues. Trimming left V 5 bases short and J 7 bases short, with 18 bases between. This CDR3 is CASSPLGGREEQYF. CDR3 nucleotide sequence: TGTGCCAGCAGCCCTTTAGGAGGGAGAGAGGAGCAGTACTTC. Looking up the rest from reference TRBV7-9 and TRBJ2-7 gives the full variable domain: DTGVSQNPRHKITKRGQNVTFRCDPISEHNRLYWYRQTLGQGPEFLTYFQNEAQLEKSRLLSDRFSAERPKGSFSTLEIQRTEQGDSAMYLCASSPLGGREEQYFGPGTRLTVT.

The V and J genes are TRBV6-1 and TRBJ1-2, with D hard to call. From germline, CDR1 is MNHNS and CDR2 SASEGT. The germline V and J ends were trimmed by 0 bases and 2 bases, with 7 bases remaining between them. CDR3 length equals 14 residues. The CDR3 DNA sequence: TGTGCCAGCAGTGAAGCGGGAGGGAACTATGGCTACACCTTC. It yields the protein CASSEAGGNYGYTF.

The chain has TRBV27 and TRBJ2-7, with 7 bases identical to TRBD1. This CDR3 comprises 16 residues. Germline CDR1 reads MNHEY; CDR2 reads SMNVEV (reference sequence). J gave up 2 bases and V 5 bases, and 12 bases lay outside the gene matches. The CDR3, as DNA: TGTGCCAGCAGTCTTATCTCCGGGACAGCAACCTACGAGCAGTACTTC. This gives the protein CASSLISGTATYEQYF.

The J gene is TRBJ1-5, the V gene TRBV28; maybe TRBD1 (5 bases). The V and J ends lost 6 bases and 0 bases respectively, with 9 bases between them. The germline gives CDR1 MDHEN, CDR2 SYDVKM. The CDR3 runs to 14 residues. In nucleotides, the CDR3 is TGTGCCAGCAGCCGGGACTCTAGCAATCAGCCCCAGCATTTT. Protein: CASSRDSSNQPQHF.

This clone occurred a few times. The chain uses TRBV18 and TRBJ2-7, with D maybe TRBD1 (5 bases). Germline-derived CDR1 and CDR2 are KGHSH and LQKENI. The CDR3 is 15 residues long. With 2 bases removed from V and 2 bases from J, the gap between germline ends came to 13 bases. The CDR3 DNA is TGTGCCAGCTCACCAATCAGGGAAGGGGCCTACGAGCAGTACTTC. This sequence encodes CASSPIREGAYEQYF.

The rearrangement links TRBV14 to TRBJ2-5; 12 nucleotides agree with TRBD2. This CDR3 comprises 14 residues. The germline CDR1 and CDR2 sequences are SGHDN and FVKESK. The junction had 0 bases not matched to a gene; V was cut back by 4 bases and J by 3 bases. The CDR3 bases are TGTGCCAGCAGCCCTAGCGGGGGGGAAGAGACCCAGTACTTC. Encoded protein: CASSPSGGEETQYF.

The chain carries TRBV18 and TRBJ1-1; 7 nucleotides match TRBD1. Germline CDR1 reads KGHSH; CDR2 reads LQKENI. V lost 3 bases to trimming and J lost 3 bases; unmatched junction nucleotides: 7. CDR3 size: 15 residues. CDR3 amino acids: CASSPSRDRHTEAFF. The CDR3 nucleotides are TGTGCCAGCTCACCCTCCCGGGACAGACACACTGAAGCTTTCTTT.

The V call is TRBV11-2, the J call TRBJ2-1; TRBD2 agrees at 7 bases. This CDR3 spans 13 amino acids. V shed 1 base, J shed 15 bases, and the junction held 9 bases outside the gene matches. Germline CDR1 reads SGHAT; CDR2 reads FQNNGV. CDR3 loop: CASSLVRAGVLFF. As DNA, the CDR3 is TGTGCCAGCAGCTTAGTGAGGGCGGGAGTGCTGTTCTTC.